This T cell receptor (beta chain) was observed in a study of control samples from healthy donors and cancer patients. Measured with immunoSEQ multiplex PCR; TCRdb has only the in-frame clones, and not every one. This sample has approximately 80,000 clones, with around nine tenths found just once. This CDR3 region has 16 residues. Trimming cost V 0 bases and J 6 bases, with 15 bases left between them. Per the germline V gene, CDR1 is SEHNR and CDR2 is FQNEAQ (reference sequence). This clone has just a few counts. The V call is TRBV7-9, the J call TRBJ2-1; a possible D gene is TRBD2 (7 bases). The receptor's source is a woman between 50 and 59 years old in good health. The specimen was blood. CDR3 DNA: TGTGCCAGCAGCTTAGCGCCGCGGGGGCACGTCAATGAGCAGTTCTTC. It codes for CASSLAPRGHVNEQFF.